Here is one T cell receptor (beta chain) with its context. The sample belongs to a study of blood T cell repertoires in COVID-19. Study as a whole: Samples came from the United States, Italy and Spain, spanning acute and convalescent COVID-19. From T cells, B-cell-depleted T cells, or PBMCs came the material, which was cDNA or gDNA.

The CDR3 spans 18 residues. Per the germline V gene, CDR1 is LGHNA and CDR2 is YNFKEQ. Trimming removed 0 bases from V and 0 bases from J; junction bases left unmatched: 8. Per the study methods: Scientists estimated how many nucleated cells there were by amplifying reference gene primers. The table came from immunoSEQ multiplex PCR; TCRdb's copy has only in-frame clones and leaves some out. The V and J calls and clone size come from that table; D and trimming were worked out from the DNA. This table holds 100,000 or so clones, roughly 80% found once. V is TRBV4-2 and J is TRBJ1-5; 7 bases are shared with TRBD1. What was sequenced was peripheral blood. The sequence was collected from a woman in her 70s with acute or convalescent COVID-19. CDR3 sequence (DNA): TGTGCCAGCAGCCAAGATGCCGACAGGGTTTATAGCAATCAGCCCCAGCATTTT. Translated: CASSQDADRVYSNQPQHF.